These 29 T cell receptor beta chains originate from one sample sequenced in a study of blood T cell repertoires in COVID-19. Clones were read by immunoSEQ multiplex PCR, and TCRdb kept only the in-frame ones, dropping some. The sample comprises hundreds of thousands of clones, roughly 85% of which are singletons, and more than 3% rests with the top ten. The source material was peripheral blood. Receptors originate from a woman under 30 with acute or convalescent COVID-19.

The J gene is TRBJ2-1, the V gene TRBV5-1; 12 bases map to TRBD1. Germline assignment: CDR1 SGHRS and CDR2 YFSETQ. J gave up 10 bases and V 3 bases, and 8 bases lay outside the gene matches. The CDR3 loop spans 15 amino acids. This CDR3 is CASSSVGTGGLEQFF. The CDR3 DNA reads as TGCGCCAGCAGCTCGGTGGGGACAGGGGGCCTGGAGCAGTTCTTC.

V gene TRBV19 combines with J gene TRBJ2-6; 8 nucleotides line up with TRBD1. CDR3 length equals 16 residues. Looked up from germline, CDR1 is LNHDA and CDR2 is SQIVND (reference sequence). J was trimmed by 0 bases and V by 5 bases; bases with no gene match: 3. The CDR3 loop is CASSGDRSSGANVLTF. The CDR3 DNA sequence: TGTGCCAGTAGTGGGGACAGGTCCTCTGGGGCCAACGTCCTGACTTTC.

The gene calls are TRBV6-2 or TRBV6-3 and TRBJ2-7; TRBD1 is a possible D gene (5 bases). The CDR3 covers 13 residues. Trimming removed 6 bases from V and 3 bases from J, with 12 bases in between. Germline V gives CDR1 MNHEY, CDR2 SVGEGT. The DNA of the CDR3 is TGTGCCAGCAGCCTGACAGTTATCTACGAGCAGTACTTC. Residues: CASSLTVIYEQYF.

The rearrangement uses TRBV10-3 and TRBJ2-1, with 11 bases aligning to TRBD1. The germline V gene has CDR1 ENHRY and CDR2 SYGVKD. The CDR3 length is 15 residues. J lost 6 bases, V lost 7 bases, and 8 bases had no gene match. In DNA form, the CDR3 reads TGTGCCATCATGGGAGGACAGGGGGCCAGCAATGAGCAGTTCTTC. The encoded protein is CAIMGGQGASNEQFF.

The chain carries TRBV6-5 and TRBJ1-2; D call uncertain. Germline V gives CDR1 MNHEY, CDR2 SVGAGI. This CDR3 has 14 amino acids. Between the trimmed V and J ends, which lost 0 bases and 13 bases, there was a span of 18 bases. As DNA, the CDR3 is TGTGCCAGCAGTTACTCGAGGACTTCACAGTCGGGCACCTTC. Protein product: CASSYSRTSQSGTF.

The V call is TRBV2, the J call TRBJ2-5; D gene uncertain. The CDR3 length is 12 residues. V shed 0 bases and J shed 7 bases, with 6 bases lying between them. Germline CDR1 and CDR2: SNHLY and FYNNEI. The CDR3 spells CASSEASRTQYF. CDR3 nucleotides: TGTGCCAGCAGTGAAGCGAGTAGGACCCAGTACTTC.

This clone has just a few counts. This rearrangement joins TRBV6-6 to TRBJ1-5; D is uncertain. V shed 2 bases and J shed 5 bases, with 10 bases lying between them. Per the germline V gene, CDR1 is MNHNY and CDR2 is SVGAGI (reference sequence). CDR3 length: 14 amino acids. CDR3 residues: CASSYPQRDQPQHF. The CDR3 DNA reads TGTGCCAGCAGTTACCCACAGAGGGATCAGCCCCAGCATTTT.

The chain carries TRBV3-1 (or the pseudogene TRBV3-2) and TRBJ1-2; 7 positions match TRBD1. Germline CDR1 LGHDT, CDR2 YNNKEL (reference sequence). This CDR3 has 14 residues. J gave up 8 bases and V 0 bases, and 6 bases lay outside the gene matches. CDR3 coding DNA: TGTGCCAGCAGCCAAGATGCAGGGGACAGCGGCTACACCTTC. It is translated as CASSQDAGDSGYTF.

This clone was recorded at least ten times. The chain links TRBV11-3 to TRBJ1-5; no clear D gene. Trimming removed 4 bases from V and 3 bases from J, with 7 bases in between. The CDR3 length is 13 residues. Germline V gene sequence: CDR1 SGHNT, CDR2 YENEEA. CDR3 in amino acids: CASSSVNNQPQHF. CDR3 coding DNA: TGTGCCAGCAGCTCTGTAAACAATCAGCCCCAGCATTTT.

Concerning this clone: Other DNA sequences in the same sample also yield this CDR3. The CDR3 bases are TGCGCCAGCAGCCAAGATATCGGGACAGGGTATGGCTACACCTTC. This translates into CASSQDIGTGYGYTF. The genes are TRBV4-1 and TRBJ1-2; TRBD1 matches 9 bases. CDR1 is MGHRA and CDR2 is YSYEKL in the germline V gene. After removal of 0 bases from V and 5 bases from J, the junction contained 4 bases not matched to a gene. This CDR3 region has 15 residues.

The chain joins TRBV19 to TRBJ2-2, with D possibly matching TRBD1 (5 bases). Germline V gene data show CDR1 as LNHDA and CDR2 as SQIVND (reference sequence). The CDR3 is 14 amino acids. Trimming stripped 5 bases from V and 3 bases from J, with 10 bases between. CDR3 in amino acids: CASSSRQYTGELFF. CDR3 DNA sequence: TGTGCCAGTAGTTCCCGACAGTACACCGGGGAGCTGTTTTTT.

This chain joins TRBV9 and TRBJ1-4; D uncertain. Trimming took off 0 bases at V and 1 base at J, with 4 bases between the two ends. CDR3 length: 14 amino acids. Germline assignment: CDR1 SGDLS and CDR2 YYNGEE. The CDR3 here is CASSVAQTNEKLFF. CDR3 DNA: TGTGCCAGCAGCGTAGCCCAAACTAATGAAAAACTGTTTTTT.

The chain uses TRBV19 and TRBJ1-1, with D possibly being TRBD1 (6 bases). The CDR3 contains 11 residues. Germline CDR1 reads LNHDA; CDR2 reads SQIVND (reference sequence). V gave up 5 bases and J gave up 10 bases, with 11 bases separating them. The CDR3, as DNA: TGTGCCAGTAGTTCCAGGGGACGAGCTTTCTTT. It translates to CASSSRGRAFF.

The chain is built from TRBV27 and TRBJ1-2, with D perhaps TRBD1 (5 bases). Germline assignment: CDR1 MNHEY and CDR2 SMNVEV (reference sequence). Trimming removed 6 bases at V and 4 bases at J, with 12 bases between. The CDR3 is made up of 13 amino acids. The CDR3 coding sequence is TGTGCCAGCAGCGACCAGGGTGGCTATGGCTACACCTTC. Protein product: CASSDQGGYGYTF.

The rearrangement uses TRBV10-3 and TRBJ2-3; 10 bases are shared with TRBD2. The CDR3 runs 14 residues. Per germline, CDR1 ENHRY and CDR2 SYGVKD. The V and J ends lost 11 bases and 1 base, in that order; junction bases with no gene match: 6. CDR3 nucleotide sequence: TGTGCCGCTAGCGGGGGAATGGGCACAGATACGCAGTATTTT. Protein: CAASGGMGTDTQYF.

The chain carries TRBV11-2 and TRBJ2-7; 7 bases agree with TRBD1. Germline V lookup: CDR1 SGHAT, CDR2 FQNNGV. This CDR3 contains 14 residues. V dropped 3 bases and J dropped 3; count of bases not matched to a gene: 5. CDR3 in amino acids: CASSFGTELYEQYF. CDR3 sequence (DNA): TGTGCCAGCAGCTTTGGGACAGAGCTCTACGAGCAGTACTTC.

In its sample, this clone was seen once. The V and J genes are TRBV5-1 and TRBJ1-1; 12 positions match TRBD1. The CDR3 is 15 amino acids. The germline V gene has CDR1 SGHRS and CDR2 YFSETQ. V lost 2 bases, J lost 12 bases, and 11 bases stayed unmatched. This chain's CDR3 is CASSFGDRGQDPTFF. CDR3 in DNA: TGCGCCAGCAGCTTTGGGGACAGGGGGCAGGATCCGACTTTCTTT.

DNA for the CDR3: TGTGCCAGAATCGTTCCGCTAGCGGGGAATTACGAGCAGTACTTC. This gives the protein CARIVPLAGNYEQYF. J is TRBJ2-7 and V is TRBV5-3; TRBD2 matches at 9 bases. TRBV5-3 has ORF status, its function being uncertain. The CDR3 is made up of 15 amino acids. The V segment lost 6 bases and the J segment 4 bases; nucleotides outside the gene matches: 11.

The J gene is TRBJ2-5, the V gene TRBV9, with D tentatively TRBD2 (6 bases). Germline assignment: CDR1 SGDLS and CDR2 YYNGEE. The CDR3 is 14 residues long. The germline V and J ends were trimmed by 3 bases and 5 bases, with 14 bases remaining between them. The CDR3 reads CASSGSGLGETQYF. The CDR3 DNA reads TGTGCCAGCAGCGGAAGCGGGTTGGGGGAGACCCAGTACTTC. The entire variable domain, with the rest obtained from reference TRBV9 and TRBJ2-5, is as follows: DSGVTQTPKHLITATGQRVTLRCSPRSGDLSVYWYQQSLDQGLQFLIQYYNGEERAKGNILERFSAQQFPDLHSELNLSSLELGDSALYFCASSGSGLGETQYFGPGTRLLVL.

J is TRBJ2-1 and V is TRBV11-2, with 8 nucleotides matching TRBD2. The CDR3 consists of 15 residues. From germline, CDR1 is SGHAT and CDR2 FQNNGV. The V segment lost 1 base and the J segment 2 bases; nucleotides outside the gene matches: 1. CDR3 sequence reads: CASSLVSGAYNEQFF. CDR3 DNA sequence: TGTGCCAGCAGCTTAGTTAGCGGGGCCTACAATGAGCAGTTCTTC.

The chain joins TRBV5-6 to TRBJ1-6; 8 bases are a match to TRBD1. The length of the CDR3 is 17 residues. V was clipped by 1 base and J by 6 bases; unmatched bases: 9. Looked up from germline, CDR1 is SGHDT and CDR2 is YYEEEE. CDR3 nucleotide sequence: TGTGCCAGCAGCTTGAGCACGGGACAGGTGTTTAATTCACCCCTCCACTTT. It encodes CASSLSTGQVFNSPLHF.

The chain has TRBV24-1 and TRBJ2-7, with 8 bases aligning to TRBD1. The CDR3 loop spans 16 amino acids. Germline assignment: CDR1 KGHDR and CDR2 SFDVKD. Losses at the gene ends were 3 bases for V and 6 bases for J; bases not matched to a gene: 12. CDR3 amino acids: CATSDPQGAGTGEQYF. For the CDR3, the DNA is TGTGCCACCAGTGATCCCCAGGGGGCAGGAACGGGCGAGCAGTACTTC.

The chain is built from TRBV7-8 and TRBJ2-5; the match to TRBD1 covers 8 bases. Germline trimming cut 0 bases from V and 5 bases from J; bases unmatched to any gene: 11. The germline CDR1 and CDR2 sequences are SGHVS and FQNEAQ. The CDR3 spans 17 residues. The CDR3 loop reads CASSLAWDRRSPETQYF. The CDR3 DNA reads TGTGCCAGCAGCTTAGCATGGGACAGGAGATCGCCCGAGACCCAGTACTTC.

This chain joins TRBV7-9 and TRBJ1-1, with 9 positions matching TRBD1. CDR3 length: 16 amino acids. The V gene's germline CDR1 is SEHNR and CDR2 FQNEAQ (reference sequence). V gave up 2 bases and J gave up 1 base; unmatched junction bases: 5. The CDR3, as DNA: TGTGCCAGCAGCTTAAGTCCGGGACAGGGGAACACTGAAGCTTTCTTT. This sequence encodes CASSLSPGQGNTEAFF.

The V call is TRBV2, the J call TRBJ1-1; D is ambiguous. Trimming took 7 bases from V and 1 from J, leaving 13 bases between them. This CDR3 contains 14 residues. Germline V gene sequence: CDR1 SNHLY, CDR2 FYNNEI. CDR3 nucleotide sequence: TGTGCCAGCACTGCTTTGGCGGGGAACACTGAAGCTTTCTTT. This codes for CASTALAGNTEAFF.

V gene TRBV3-1 (or the pseudogene TRBV3-2) combines with J gene TRBJ2-5; 7 bases align to TRBD1. CDR3 length: 14 amino acids. Trimming at V came to 3 bases and at J to 5 bases, leaving 6 bases not matched to a gene. Germline-derived CDR1 and CDR2 are LGHDT and YNNKEL (reference sequence). The CDR3 loop reads CASSQADRPETQYF. CDR3 DNA sequence: TGTGCCAGCAGCCAGGCGGACAGGCCGGAGACCCAGTACTTC.

This chain uses TRBV3-1 (or the pseudogene TRBV3-2) with TRBJ2-1; perhaps TRBD2 as D (5 bases). CDR3 length: 14 amino acids. Trimming stripped 4 bases from V and 8 bases from J, with 15 bases between. CDR1 is LGHDT and CDR2 is YNNKEL in the germline V gene (reference sequence). The CDR3 DNA is TGTGCCAGCAGCCCATTCGGGGAGAAGGATGAGCAGTTCTTC. Its protein product is CASSPFGEKDEQFF.

The V call is TRBV19, the J call TRBJ1-4; unclear D gene. V lost 0 bases to trimming and J lost 0 bases, with 11 bases between them. Looked up from germline, CDR1 is LNHDA and CDR2 is SQIVND (reference sequence). The CDR3 is made up of 17 amino acids. CDR3 loop: CASSIDAGVATNEKLFF. The CDR3 DNA follows: TGTGCCAGTAGTATAGACGCGGGCGTTGCAACTAATGAAAAACTGTTTTTT.

The chain employs TRBV30 and TRBJ2-1; 9 bases map to TRBD1. The J segment lost 12 bases and the V segment lost 0 bases, leaving 3 bases of the junction unmatched. Germline V lookup: CDR1 GTSNPN, CDR2 SVGIG (reference sequence). The CDR3 runs 12 residues. CDR3 residues: CAWSVMGQGQFF. The CDR3 DNA is TGTGCCTGGAGTGTAATGGGACAGGGGCAGTTCTTC.